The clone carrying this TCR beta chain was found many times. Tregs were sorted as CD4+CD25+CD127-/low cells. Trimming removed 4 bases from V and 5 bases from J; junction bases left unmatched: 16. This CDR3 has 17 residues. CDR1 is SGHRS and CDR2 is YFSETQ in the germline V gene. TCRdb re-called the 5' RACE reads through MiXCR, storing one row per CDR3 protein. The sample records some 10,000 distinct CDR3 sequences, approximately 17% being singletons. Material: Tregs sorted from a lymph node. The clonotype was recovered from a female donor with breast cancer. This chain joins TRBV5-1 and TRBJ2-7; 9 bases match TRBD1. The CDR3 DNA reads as TGCGCCAGCAGCACGAACACAGGGGGCGGTTCTGCCAACGAGCAGTACTTC. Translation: CASSTNTGGGSANEQYF.